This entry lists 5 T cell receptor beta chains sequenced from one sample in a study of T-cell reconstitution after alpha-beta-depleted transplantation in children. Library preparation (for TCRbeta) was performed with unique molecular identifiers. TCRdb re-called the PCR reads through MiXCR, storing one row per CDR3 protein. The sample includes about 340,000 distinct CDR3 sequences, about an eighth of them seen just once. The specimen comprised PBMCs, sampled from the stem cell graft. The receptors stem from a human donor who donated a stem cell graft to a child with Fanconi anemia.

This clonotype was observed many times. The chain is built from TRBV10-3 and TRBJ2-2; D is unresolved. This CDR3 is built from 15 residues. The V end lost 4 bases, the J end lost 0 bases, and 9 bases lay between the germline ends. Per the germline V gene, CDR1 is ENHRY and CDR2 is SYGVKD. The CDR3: CAISAKTPNTGELFF. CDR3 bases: TGTGCCATCAGTGCCAAGACCCCGAACACCGGGGAGCTGTTTTTT.

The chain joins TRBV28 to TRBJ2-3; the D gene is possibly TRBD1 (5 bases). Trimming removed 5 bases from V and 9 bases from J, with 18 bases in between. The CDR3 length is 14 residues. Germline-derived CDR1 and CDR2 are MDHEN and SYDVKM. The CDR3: CASSNQDPPGTQYF. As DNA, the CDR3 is TGTGCCAGCAGTAACCAGGACCCCCCAGGGACGCAGTATTTT.

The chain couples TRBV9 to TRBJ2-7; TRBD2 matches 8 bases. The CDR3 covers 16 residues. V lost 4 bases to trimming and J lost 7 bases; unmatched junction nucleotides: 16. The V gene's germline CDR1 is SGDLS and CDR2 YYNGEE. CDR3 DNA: TGTGCCAGCAGCCCTTTAGCGGGACGGTCTACGCAAGAGCAGTACTTC. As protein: CASSPLAGRSTQEQYF. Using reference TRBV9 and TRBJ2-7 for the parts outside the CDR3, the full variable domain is DSGVTQTPKHLITATGQRVTLRCSPRSGDLSVYWYQQSLDQGLQFLIQYYNGEERAKGNILERFSAQQFPDLHSELNLSSLELGDSALYFCASSPLAGRSTQEQYFGPGTRLTVT.

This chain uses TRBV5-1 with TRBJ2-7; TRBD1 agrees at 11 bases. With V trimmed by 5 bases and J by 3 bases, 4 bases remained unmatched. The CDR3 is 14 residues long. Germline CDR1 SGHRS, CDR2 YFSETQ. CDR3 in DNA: TGCGCCAGCAGACAAGGGACAGGGGGCTACGAGCAGTACTTC. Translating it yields CASRQGTGGYEQYF.

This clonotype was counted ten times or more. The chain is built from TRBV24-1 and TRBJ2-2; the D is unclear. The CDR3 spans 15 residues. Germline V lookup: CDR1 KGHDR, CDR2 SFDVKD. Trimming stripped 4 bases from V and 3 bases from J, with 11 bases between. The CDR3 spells CATSDPDTYTGELFF. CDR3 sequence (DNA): TGTGCCACCAGTGACCCCGACACATACACCGGGGAGCTGTTTTTT.